This T cell receptor beta chain was retrieved from a study of T cells in Graves' hyperthyroidism and ophthalmopathy. Study at large: The authors collected peripheral blood at initial diagnosis, before any treatment.

RNA transcripts gave rise to amplified TCR beta CDR3 regions. First-round RT-PCR targeting the TCR CDR3 was performed with the HTBI primer set. TCRdb re-called the multiplex PCR reads through MiXCR, storing one row per CDR3 protein. Here the sample spans 550,000 to 650,000 distinct CDR3 sequences, roughly 14% being singletons. This clonotype occurred many times. Its antigen is still unknown. Overall study results and limits: Within blood appeared most thyroid clonotypes that had expanded above 0.001.

Hyperthyroidism was newly diagnosed in patients aged 18 to 65 (duration under 2 months). Blood dates from first hyperthyroidism diagnosis, before any ophthalmopathy symptoms. This sequence was found in a woman aged 25-40 years with Graves' hyperthyroidism that later progressed to Graves' ophthalmopathy. Sequencing used blood.

The CDR3 sequence is CASSLSPTGNTEAFF. The CDR3 DNA follows: TGTGCCAGCAGTTTGAGCCCGACGGGGAACACTGAAGCTTTCTTT. The J gene is TRBJ1-1, the V gene TRBV12-3 or TRBV12-4; D gene uncertain. V gave up 3 bases and J gave up 1 base, with 12 bases separating them. This CDR3 is built from 15 residues.